The clone carrying this T cell receptor beta chain was counted many times. Its specificity is unknown. MiXCR, applied by TCRdb to the 5' RACE reads, yields one record per CDR3 protein. The sample shows tens of thousands of distinct CDR3 sequences, roughly 10% of them seen only once. CDR1 and CDR2 (germline): SGHTA, FQGNSA. Between the trimmed V and J ends, which lost 1 base and 1 base, there was a span of 8 bases. This CDR3 has 15 amino acids. This entry comes from a study of CD8 T cells in ankylosing spondylitis. Study results and caveats: Seven to nine highly homologous variants made up a TCR beta motif that seemed to typify ankylosing spondylitis blood.

This chain joins TRBV7-2 and TRBJ1-5; no firm D call. Sequenced input: blood, either unsorted or a sorted T cell fraction (not recorded which). This receptor was taken from a male donor with ankylosing spondylitis. The CDR3 spells CASSLETQSNQPQHF. The CDR3 DNA reads TGTGCCAGCAGCTTAGAGACACAGAGCAATCAGCCCCAGCATTTT.